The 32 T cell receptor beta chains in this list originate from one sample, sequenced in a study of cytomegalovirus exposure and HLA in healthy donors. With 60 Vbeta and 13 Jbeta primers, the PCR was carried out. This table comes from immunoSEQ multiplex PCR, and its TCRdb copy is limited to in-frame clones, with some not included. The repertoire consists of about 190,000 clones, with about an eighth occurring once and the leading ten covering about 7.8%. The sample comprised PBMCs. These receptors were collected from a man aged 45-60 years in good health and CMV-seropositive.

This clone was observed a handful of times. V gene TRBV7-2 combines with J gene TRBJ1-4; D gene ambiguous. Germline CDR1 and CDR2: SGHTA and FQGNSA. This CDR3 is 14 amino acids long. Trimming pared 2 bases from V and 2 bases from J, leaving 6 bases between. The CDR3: CASSLYGTNEKLFF. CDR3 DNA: TGTGCCAGCAGCTTATACGGGACTAATGAAAAACTGTTTTTT.

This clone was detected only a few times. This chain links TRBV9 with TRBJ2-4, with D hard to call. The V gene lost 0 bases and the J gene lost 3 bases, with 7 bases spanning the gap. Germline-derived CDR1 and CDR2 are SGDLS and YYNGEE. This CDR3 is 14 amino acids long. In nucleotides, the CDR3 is TGTGCCAGCAGCGTAGAACAGAGCAAAAACATTCAGTACTTC. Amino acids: CASSVEQSKNIQYF.

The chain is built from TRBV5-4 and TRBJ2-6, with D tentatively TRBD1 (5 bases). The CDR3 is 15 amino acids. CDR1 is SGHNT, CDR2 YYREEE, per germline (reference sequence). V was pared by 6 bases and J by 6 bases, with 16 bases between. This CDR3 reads CASNTAGRAANVLTF. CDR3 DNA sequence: TGTGCCAGCAACACCGCTGGCAGGGCGGCCAACGTCCTGACTTTC.

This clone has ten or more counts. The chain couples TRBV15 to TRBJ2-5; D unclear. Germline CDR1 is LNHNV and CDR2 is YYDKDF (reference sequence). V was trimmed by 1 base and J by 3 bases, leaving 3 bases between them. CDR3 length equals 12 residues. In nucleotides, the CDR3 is TGTGCCACCAGCAGAGTAGAAGAGACCCAGTACTTC. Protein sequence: CATSRVEETQYF.

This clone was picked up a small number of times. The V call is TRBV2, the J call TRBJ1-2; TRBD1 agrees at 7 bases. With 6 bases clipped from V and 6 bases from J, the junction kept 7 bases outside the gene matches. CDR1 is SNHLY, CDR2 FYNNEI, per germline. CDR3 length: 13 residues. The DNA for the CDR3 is TGTGCCAGCAGGAGGGGGCAGGATGATGGCTACACCTTC. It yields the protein CASRRGQDDGYTF.

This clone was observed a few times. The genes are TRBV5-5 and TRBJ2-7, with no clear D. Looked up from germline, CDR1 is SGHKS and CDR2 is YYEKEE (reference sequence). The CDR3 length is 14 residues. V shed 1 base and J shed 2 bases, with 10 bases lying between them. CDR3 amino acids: CASSLPGFTYEQYF. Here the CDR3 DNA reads TGTGCCAGCAGCTTGCCCGGTTTTACCTACGAGCAGTACTTC.

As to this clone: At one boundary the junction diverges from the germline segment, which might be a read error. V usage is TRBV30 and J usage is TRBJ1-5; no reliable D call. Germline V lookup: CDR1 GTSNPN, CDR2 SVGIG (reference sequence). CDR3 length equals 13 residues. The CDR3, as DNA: TGTGCCTGGAGTGTGGCGGTAAATCAGCCCCAGAATTTT. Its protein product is CAWSVAVNQPQNF. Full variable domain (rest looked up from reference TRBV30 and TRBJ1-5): SQTIHQWPATLVQPVGSPLSLECTVEGTSNPNLYWYRQAAGRGLQLLFYSVGIGQISSEVPQNLSASRPQDRQFILSSKKLLLSDSGFYLCAWSVAVNQPQNFGDGTRLSIL.

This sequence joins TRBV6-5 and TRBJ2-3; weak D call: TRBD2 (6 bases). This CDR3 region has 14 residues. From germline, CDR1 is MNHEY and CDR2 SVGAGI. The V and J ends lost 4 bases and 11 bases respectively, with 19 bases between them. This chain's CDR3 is CASSCPSSALLQYF. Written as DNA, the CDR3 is TGTGCCAGCAGTTGCCCATCTAGCGCCTTGCTGCAGTATTTT.

CDR3 coding DNA: TGTGCCAGCAGCTCCCCAGGGGGCAACTATGGCTACACCTTC. It yields the protein CASSSPGGNYGYTF. The chain employs TRBV7-2 and TRBJ1-2, with TRBD1 matching 8 bases. The V gene end was trimmed by 4 bases and the J gene end by 2 bases; junction bases not matched to a gene: 3. Germline loops: CDR1 SGHTA, CDR2 FQGNSA. The CDR3 is made up of 14 amino acids. The complete variable domain, with remaining parts taken from reference TRBV7-2 and TRBJ1-2, reads GAGVSQSPSNKVTEKGKDVELRCDPISGHTALYWYRQSLGQGLEFLIYFQGNSAPDKSGLPSDRFSAERTGGSVSTLTIQRTQQEDSAVYLCASSSPGGNYGYTFGSGTRLTVV.

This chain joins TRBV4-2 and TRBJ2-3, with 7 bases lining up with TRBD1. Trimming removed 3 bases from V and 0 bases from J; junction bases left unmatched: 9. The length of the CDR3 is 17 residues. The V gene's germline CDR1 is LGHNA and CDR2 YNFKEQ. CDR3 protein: CASSQGFRQGSTDTQYF. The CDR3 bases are TGTGCCAGCAGCCAGGGATTTAGACAGGGTAGCACAGATACGCAGTATTTT.

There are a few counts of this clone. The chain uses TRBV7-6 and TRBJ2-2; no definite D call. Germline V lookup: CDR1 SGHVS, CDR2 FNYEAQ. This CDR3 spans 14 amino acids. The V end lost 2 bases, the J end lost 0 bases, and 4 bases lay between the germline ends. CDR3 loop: CASSLISNTGELFF. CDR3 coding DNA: TGTGCCAGCAGCTTAATCTCGAACACCGGGGAGCTGTTTTTT.

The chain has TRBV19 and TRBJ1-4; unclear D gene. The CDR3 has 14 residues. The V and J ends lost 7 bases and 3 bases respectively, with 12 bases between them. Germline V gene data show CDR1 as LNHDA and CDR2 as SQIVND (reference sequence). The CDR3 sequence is CASTDYRANEKLFF. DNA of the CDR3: TGTGCCAGTACCGACTACCGGGCTAATGAAAAACTGTTTTTT.

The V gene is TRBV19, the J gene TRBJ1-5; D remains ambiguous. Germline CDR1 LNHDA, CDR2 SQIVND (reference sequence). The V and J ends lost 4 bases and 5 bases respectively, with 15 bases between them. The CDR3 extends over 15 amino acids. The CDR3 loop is CASSNRKGGHQPQHF. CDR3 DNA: TGTGCCAGTAGTAATAGGAAGGGAGGGCATCAGCCCCAGCATTTT.

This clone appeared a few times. Here the CDR3 reads CASSFRVVGANVLTF. The CDR3 DNA follows: TGTGCCAGCAGCTTCAGGGTGGTTGGGGCCAACGTCCTGACTTTC. J is TRBJ2-6 and V is TRBV9; tentatively, D is TRBD1 (5 bases). The germline V gene has CDR1 SGDLS and CDR2 YYNGEE. This CDR3 is built from 15 residues. The V end lost 4 bases, the J end lost 3 bases, and 11 bases lay between the germline ends.

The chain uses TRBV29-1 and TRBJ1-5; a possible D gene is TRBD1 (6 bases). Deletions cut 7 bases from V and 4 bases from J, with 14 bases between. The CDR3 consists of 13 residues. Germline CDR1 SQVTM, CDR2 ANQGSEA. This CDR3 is CSARRDMNQPQHF. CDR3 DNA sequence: TGCAGCGCCCGAAGGGACATGAATCAGCCCCAGCATTTT.

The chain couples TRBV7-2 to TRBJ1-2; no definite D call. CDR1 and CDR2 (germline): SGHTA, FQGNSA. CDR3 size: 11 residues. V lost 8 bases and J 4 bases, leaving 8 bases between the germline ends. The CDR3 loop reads CASVATYGYTF. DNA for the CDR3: TGTGCCAGCGTGGCAACCTATGGCTACACCTTC. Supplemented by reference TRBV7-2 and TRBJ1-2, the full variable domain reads GAGVSQSPSNKVTEKGKDVELRCDPISGHTALYWYRQSLGQGLEFLIYFQGNSAPDKSGLPSDRFSAERTGGSVSTLTIQRTQQEDSAVYLCASVATYGYTFGSGTRLTVV.

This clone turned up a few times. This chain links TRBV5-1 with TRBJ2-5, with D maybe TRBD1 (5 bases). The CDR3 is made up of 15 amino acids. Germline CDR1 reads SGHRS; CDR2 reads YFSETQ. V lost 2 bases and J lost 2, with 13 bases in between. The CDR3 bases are TGCGCCAGCAGCTTTGGGGCAGGGCAACAAGAGACCCAGTACTTC. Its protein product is CASSFGAGQQETQYF.

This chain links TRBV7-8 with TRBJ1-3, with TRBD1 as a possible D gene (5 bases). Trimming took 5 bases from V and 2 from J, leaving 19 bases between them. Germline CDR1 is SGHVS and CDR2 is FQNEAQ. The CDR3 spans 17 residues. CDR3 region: CASSPRWGGITGNTIYF. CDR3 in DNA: TGTGCCAGCAGCCCGAGGTGGGGGGGGATCACTGGAAACACCATATATTTT.

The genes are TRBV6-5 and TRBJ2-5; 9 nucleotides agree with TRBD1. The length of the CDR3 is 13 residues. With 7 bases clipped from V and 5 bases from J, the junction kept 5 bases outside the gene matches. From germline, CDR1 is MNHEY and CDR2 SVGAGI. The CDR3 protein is CASNHRGRETQYF. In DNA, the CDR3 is TGTGCCAGCAACCACAGGGGGCGTGAGACCCAGTACTTC.

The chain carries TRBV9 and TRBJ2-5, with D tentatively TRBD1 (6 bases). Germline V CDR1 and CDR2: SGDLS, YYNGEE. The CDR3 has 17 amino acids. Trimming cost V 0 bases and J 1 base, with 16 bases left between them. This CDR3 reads CASSVGRAGEIQETQYF. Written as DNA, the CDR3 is TGTGCCAGCAGCGTAGGTCGGGCAGGGGAGATCCAAGAGACCCAGTACTTC.

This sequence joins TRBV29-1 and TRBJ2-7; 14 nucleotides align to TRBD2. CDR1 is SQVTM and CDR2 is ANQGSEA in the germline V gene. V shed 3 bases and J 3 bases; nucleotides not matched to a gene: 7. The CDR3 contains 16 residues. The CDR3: CSVDGTSGSQSYEQYF. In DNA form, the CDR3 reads TGCAGCGTTGACGGGACTAGCGGGAGTCAAAGCTACGAGCAGTACTTC.

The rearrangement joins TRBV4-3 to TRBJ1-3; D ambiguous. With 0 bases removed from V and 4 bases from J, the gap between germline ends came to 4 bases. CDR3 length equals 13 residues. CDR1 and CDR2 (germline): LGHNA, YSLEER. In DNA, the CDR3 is TGCGCCAGCAGCCAAGATGAGGGAAACACCATATATTTT. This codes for CASSQDEGNTIYF.

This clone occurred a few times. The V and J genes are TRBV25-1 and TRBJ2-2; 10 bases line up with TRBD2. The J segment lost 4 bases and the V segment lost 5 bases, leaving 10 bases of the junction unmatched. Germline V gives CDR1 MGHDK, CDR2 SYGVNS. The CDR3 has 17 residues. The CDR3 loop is CASSMSGGAAATGELFF. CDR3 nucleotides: TGTGCCAGCAGTATGAGCGGGGGGGCGGCAGCCACCGGGGAGCTGTTTTTT.

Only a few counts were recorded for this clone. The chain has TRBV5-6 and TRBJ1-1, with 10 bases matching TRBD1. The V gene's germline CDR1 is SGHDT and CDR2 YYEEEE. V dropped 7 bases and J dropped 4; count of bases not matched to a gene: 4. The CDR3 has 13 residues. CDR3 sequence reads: CASRRTGGTEAFF. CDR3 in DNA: TGTGCCAGCCGAAGGACAGGGGGCACTGAAGCTTTCTTT.

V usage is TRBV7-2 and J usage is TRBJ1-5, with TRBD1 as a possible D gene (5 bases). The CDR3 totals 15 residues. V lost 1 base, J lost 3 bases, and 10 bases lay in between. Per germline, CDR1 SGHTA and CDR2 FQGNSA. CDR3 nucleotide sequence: TGTGCCAGCAGCTTAGGCCAGGGCGCCAATCAGCCCCAGCATTTT. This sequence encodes CASSLGQGANQPQHF.

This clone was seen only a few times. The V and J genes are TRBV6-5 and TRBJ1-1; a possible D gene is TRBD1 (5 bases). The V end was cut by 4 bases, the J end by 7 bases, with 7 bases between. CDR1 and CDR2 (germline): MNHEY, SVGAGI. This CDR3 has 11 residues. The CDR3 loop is CASSSTVEAFF. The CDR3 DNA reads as TGTGCCAGCAGTTCGACAGTTGAAGCTTTCTTT.

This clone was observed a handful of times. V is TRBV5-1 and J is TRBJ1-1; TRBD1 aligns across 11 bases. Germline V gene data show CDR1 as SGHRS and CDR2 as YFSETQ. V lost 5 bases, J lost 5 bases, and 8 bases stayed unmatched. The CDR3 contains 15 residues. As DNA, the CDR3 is TGCGCCAGCAGTAGGACAGGGGGCGAGAGGACTGAAGCTTTCTTT. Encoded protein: CASSRTGGERTEAFF.

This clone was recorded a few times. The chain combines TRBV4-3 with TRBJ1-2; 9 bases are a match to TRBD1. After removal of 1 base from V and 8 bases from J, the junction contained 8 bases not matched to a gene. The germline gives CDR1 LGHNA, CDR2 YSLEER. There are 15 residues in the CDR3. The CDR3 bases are TGCGCCAGCAGCCAAGTCGCACAGGGGGCGAAAGGCTACACCTTC. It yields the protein CASSQVAQGAKGYTF.

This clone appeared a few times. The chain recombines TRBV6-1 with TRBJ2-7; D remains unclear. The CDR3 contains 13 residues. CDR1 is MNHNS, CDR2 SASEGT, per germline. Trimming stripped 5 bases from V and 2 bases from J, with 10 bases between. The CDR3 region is CASSNPTPYEQYV. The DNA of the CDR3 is TGTGCCAGCAGTAACCCGACTCCCTACGAGCAGTACGTC.

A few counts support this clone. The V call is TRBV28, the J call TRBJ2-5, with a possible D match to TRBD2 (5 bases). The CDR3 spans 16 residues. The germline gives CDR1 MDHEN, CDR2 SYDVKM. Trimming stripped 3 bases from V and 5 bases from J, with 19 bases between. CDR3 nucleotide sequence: TGTGCCAGCAGTTTCACTAGAGGTGGGGTGGGCGAGACCCAGTACTTC. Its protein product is CASSFTRGGVGETQYF.

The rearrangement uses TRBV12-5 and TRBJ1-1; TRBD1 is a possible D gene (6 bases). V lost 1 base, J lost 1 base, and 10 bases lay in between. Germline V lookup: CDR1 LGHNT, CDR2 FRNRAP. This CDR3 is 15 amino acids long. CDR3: CASGLAGQWNTEAFF. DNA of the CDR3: TGTGCTAGTGGTTTGGCGGGACAATGGAACACTGAAGCTTTCTTT.

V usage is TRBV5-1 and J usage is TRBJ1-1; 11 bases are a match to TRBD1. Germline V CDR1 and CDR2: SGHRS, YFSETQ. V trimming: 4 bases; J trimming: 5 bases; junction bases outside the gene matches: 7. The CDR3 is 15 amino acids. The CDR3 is CASSGGTGGYTEAFF. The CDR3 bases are TGCGCCAGCAGCGGGGGGACAGGGGGATATACTGAAGCTTTCTTT.